The clone carrying this T cell receptor beta chain was counted once. CDR3 length: 15 residues. Germline values: CDR1 LGHNA, CDR2 YSLEER. Trimming cost V 3 bases and J 2 bases; bases outside gene matches: 4. The PCR contained 60 Vbeta and 13 Jbeta primers. In the study's own analysis: Approximately 11 million shared chains were among around 80 million unique TCR beta chains counted in a later analysis. TCRdb's copy holds only in-frame clones and misses some; the assay was immunoSEQ multiplex PCR. The V and J calls and clone size come from that table; D and trimming were worked out from the DNA. The sample has 100,000 to 150,000 clones, roughly 89% seen once. The sample originates from a study of cytomegalovirus exposure and HLA in healthy donors.

This TCR came from a woman in her twenties or thirties in good health and CMV-seronegative. The genes are TRBV4-3 and TRBJ2-7; TRBD1 matches 10 bases. The sample was PBMCs. The CDR3 bases are TGCGCCAGCAGCCAGGGACAGGGGCCGCCCTACGAGCAGTACTTC. Residues: CASSQGQGPPYEQYF.